The 20 T cell receptor beta chains listed next were all sequenced from one sample in a study of blood T cell repertoires in COVID-19. TCRdb's table, derived via immunoSEQ multiplex PCR, lists solely in-frame clones and lacks some. The table records a few hundred thousand clones, roughly 80% of them present only once. Sequencing input: peripheral blood. The receptors were sampled from a young woman with acute or convalescent COVID-19.

This chain links TRBV5-4 with TRBJ2-3, with TRBD2 matching 14 bases. In germline, CDR1 is SGHNT, CDR2 YYREEE (reference sequence). V was pared by 2 bases and J by 3 bases, with 2 bases of the junction left unmatched. CDR3 size: 16 residues. The CDR3 protein is CASSLRLAGGTDTQYF. CDR3 coding DNA: TGTGCCAGCAGCTTAAGACTAGCGGGAGGGACAGATACGCAGTATTTT.

The chain is built from TRBV7-2 and TRBJ1-4; 7 bases fit TRBD1. CDR3 length equals 16 residues. The trim removed 1 base at V and 6 bases at J, leaving 8 bases unmatched. CDR1 SGHTA and CDR2 FQGNSA come from the germline V gene. For the CDR3, the DNA is TGTGCCAGCAGCTTAGGGGGGACAGTCGGTTATGAAAAACTGTTTTTT. Its translation is CASSLGGTVGYEKLFF.

This rearrangement joins TRBV28 to TRBJ1-1; 8 bases map to TRBD1. CDR3 length: 14 amino acids. V was clipped by 7 bases and J by 1 base; unmatched bases: 5. Germline V CDR1 and CDR2: MDHEN, SYDVKM. This CDR3 reads CASITGGPNTEAFF. DNA for the CDR3: TGTGCCAGCATAACAGGGGGACCGAACACTGAAGCTTTCTTT.

The chain has TRBV3-1 (or the pseudogene TRBV3-2) and TRBJ1-3; D is ambiguous. The germline V gene has CDR1 LGHDT and CDR2 YNNKEL (reference sequence). The germline V and J ends were trimmed by 0 bases and 1 base, with 13 bases remaining between them. The CDR3 loop spans 17 amino acids. CDR3: CASSQDLAARSGNTIYF. CDR3 sequence (DNA): TGTGCCAGCAGCCAAGATCTGGCAGCGAGATCTGGAAACACCATATATTTT.

This clone was seen a single time. The V call is TRBV6-1, the J call TRBJ1-2; 9 bases align to TRBD1. There are 15 residues in the CDR3. Germline CDR1 and CDR2: MNHNS and SASEGT. Unmatched junction bases numbered 6, after V lost 3 bases and J lost 4 bases. The DNA of the CDR3 is TGTGCCAGCAGTGAGGGACAGGGCGGGAGCTATGGCTACACCTTC. It is translated as CASSEGQGGSYGYTF.

This chain links TRBV28 with TRBJ2-7, with 9 positions matching TRBD1. This CDR3 region has 14 residues. The J segment lost 5 bases and the V segment lost 4 bases, leaving 6 bases of the junction unmatched. CDR1 is MDHEN and CDR2 is SYDVKM in the germline V gene. This CDR3 is CASSWTGAKDEQYF. CDR3 bases: TGTGCCAGCAGTTGGACAGGGGCCAAGGACGAGCAGTACTTC. Full variable domain (missing parts from reference TRBV28 and TRBJ2-7): DVKVTQSSRYLVKRTGEKVFLECVQDMDHENMFWYRQDPGLGLRLIYFSYDVKMKEKGDIPEGYSVSREKKERFSLILESASTNQTSMYLCASSWTGAKDEQYFGPGTRLTVT.

This chain uses TRBV7-9 with TRBJ1-2, with 7 bases identical to TRBD1. Per germline, CDR1 SEHNR and CDR2 FQNEAQ (reference sequence). The CDR3 extends over 12 amino acids. Losses at the gene ends were 3 bases for V and 6 bases for J; bases not matched to a gene: 1. The CDR3 is CASSLTGNGYTF. Written as DNA, the CDR3 is TGTGCCAGCAGCTTGACAGGGAATGGCTACACCTTC. The full variable domain, rest sourced from reference TRBV7-9 and TRBJ1-2, is DTGVSQNPRHKITKRGQNVTFRCDPISEHNRLYWYRQTLGQGPEFLTYFQNEAQLEKSRLLSDRFSAERPKGSFSTLEIQRTEQGDSAMYLCASSLTGNGYTFGSGTRLTVV.

This clone showed up just a few times. The rearrangement joins TRBV28 to TRBJ2-3; 9 bases are a match to TRBD2. Germline CDR1 MDHEN, CDR2 SYDVKM. This CDR3 has 16 amino acids. The J segment lost 6 bases and the V segment lost 5 bases, leaving 12 bases of the junction unmatched. CDR3 bases: TGTGCCAGCAGTCCCCACGGGCTAGCGGGACCCGATACGCAGTATTTT. Protein product: CASSPHGLAGPDTQYF.

This sequence joins TRBV28 and TRBJ2-7, with 8 bases matching TRBD2. Germline trimming cut 4 bases from V and 7 bases from J; bases unmatched to any gene: 21. This CDR3 is built from 18 residues. Looked up from germline, CDR1 is MDHEN and CDR2 is SYDVKM. The CDR3 region has the DNA TGTGCCAGCAGTTCAGAGGGACGACGGGGACTAGGCGAATCGGAGCAGTACTTC. Encoded protein: CASSSEGRRGLGESEQYF.

This chain links TRBV29-1 with TRBJ1-1, with a weak D call TRBD1 (6 bases). The V and J ends lost 7 bases and 1 base respectively, with 13 bases between them. This CDR3 region has 13 residues. Germline lookup yields CDR1 SQVTM and CDR2 ANQGSEA. The CDR3 sequence is CSATGQPNTEAFF. The DNA of the CDR3 is TGCAGCGCGACCGGACAGCCGAACACTGAAGCTTTCTTT. The complete variable domain, with remaining parts taken from reference TRBV29-1 and TRBJ1-1, reads SAVISQKPSRDICQRGTSLTIQCQVDSQVTMMFWYRQQPGQSLTLIATANQGSEATYESGFVIDKFPISRPNLTFSTLTVSNMSPEDSSIYLCSATGQPNTEAFFGQGTRLTVV.

V is TRBV10-3 and J is TRBJ1-2, with D possibly matching TRBD1 (5 bases). The CDR3 spans 14 residues. V dropped 0 bases and J dropped 5 bases, with 10 bases sitting between them. Germline CDR1 ENHRY, CDR2 SYGVKD. CDR3 in amino acids: CAISESGLDYGYTF. DNA for the CDR3: TGTGCCATCAGTGAGTCGGGACTGGATTATGGCTACACCTTC.

V gene TRBV7-9 combines with J gene TRBJ1-5; 10 nucleotides agree with TRBD1. Germline V gene data show CDR1 as SEHNR and CDR2 as FQNEAQ (reference sequence). The CDR3 is made up of 15 amino acids. Unmatched junction bases numbered 2, after V lost 2 bases and J lost 4 bases. CDR3 protein: CASSLWGQGNQPQHF. CDR3 DNA sequence: TGTGCCAGCAGCTTATGGGGACAGGGGAATCAGCCCCAGCATTTT.

The J gene is TRBJ2-6, the V gene TRBV7-3; 7 nucleotides match TRBD1. Trimming cost V 5 bases and J 1 base; bases outside gene matches: 5. The CDR3 covers 16 residues. CDR1 is SGHTA and CDR2 is FQGTGA in the germline V gene. This chain's CDR3 is CASSPLTGSGANVLTF. The CDR3 DNA is TGTGCCAGCAGCCCTTTGACAGGGTCTGGGGCCAACGTCCTGACTTTC.

V usage is TRBV7-2 and J usage is TRBJ2-5; the match to TRBD1 covers 7 bases. CDR1 SGHTA and CDR2 FQGNSA come from the germline V gene. The CDR3 covers 12 residues. V lost 3 bases and J lost 13; bases outside the gene matches: 8. The CDR3 region is CASSFTPDRPYF. CDR3 bases: TGTGCCAGCAGCTTCACTCCGGACAGGCCGTACTTC.

V is TRBV7-6 and J is TRBJ2-3; 9 nucleotides match TRBD2. Trimming removed 1 base from V and 6 bases from J; junction bases left unmatched: 5. The CDR3 is 15 residues long. Germline CDR1 and CDR2: SGHVS and FNYEAQ. CDR3 loop: CASSLVAGAGDTQYF. The CDR3 DNA reads as TGTGCCAGCAGCTTAGTAGCGGGAGCGGGTGATACGCAGTATTTT. Looking up the rest from reference TRBV7-6 and TRBJ2-3 gives the full variable domain: GAGVSQSPRYKVTKRGQDVALRCDPISGHVSLYWYRQALGQGPEFLTYFNYEAQQDKSGLPNDRFSAERPEGSISTLTIQRTEQRDSAMYRCASSLVAGAGDTQYFGPGTRLTVL.

The count of this clone is one. This sequence joins TRBV10-2 and TRBJ2-2, with 7 bases matching TRBD1. In germline, CDR1 is WSHSY, CDR2 SAAADI. Trimming cost V 6 bases and J 2 bases; bases outside gene matches: 3. The CDR3 totals 14 residues. Here the CDR3 DNA reads TGCGCCAGCAGGAGACAGGGAAACACCGGGGAGCTGTTTTTT. Amino acid sequence: CASRRQGNTGELFF.

CDR3 sequence (DNA): TGTGCCAGCAGTGCCTCGACAGCATTCCTTTACAATGAGCAGTTCTTC. This translates into CASSASTAFLYNEQFF. V gene TRBV7-9 combines with J gene TRBJ2-1; tentative D call: TRBD1 (5 bases). Trimming took off 6 bases at V and 4 bases at J, with 19 bases between the two ends. Germline V CDR1 and CDR2: SEHNR, FQNEAQ (reference sequence). This CDR3 contains 16 residues.

The V call is TRBV28, the J call TRBJ1-4; TRBD1 agrees at 7 bases. V shed 3 bases, J shed 7 bases, and the junction held 8 bases outside the gene matches. The CDR3 consists of 15 residues. Germline V lookup: CDR1 MDHEN, CDR2 SYDVKM. In nucleotides, the CDR3 is TGTGCCAGCAGTTTGATTCGGGCAGGGGGTGAAAAACTGTTTTTT. It codes for CASSLIRAGGEKLFF.

The chain recombines TRBV6-2 or TRBV6-3 with TRBJ2-7; TRBD2 might be the D (6 bases). The CDR3 sequence is 15 residues long. The V end was cut by 5 bases, the J end by 5 bases, with 19 bases between. Germline lookup yields CDR1 MNHEY and CDR2 SVGEGT. CDR3 sequence: CASSRNRGGVDEQYF. The CDR3 coding sequence is TGTGCCAGCAGTCGAAACCGGGGCGGGGTGGACGAGCAGTACTTC.

The V and J genes are TRBV19 and TRBJ2-5; D unclear. The V and J ends lost 5 bases and 1 base respectively, with 8 bases between them. The V gene's germline CDR1 is LNHDA and CDR2 SQIVND (reference sequence). There are 13 residues in the CDR3. The CDR3 DNA is TGTGCCAGTAGTGCACAACCCCAAGAGACCCAGTACTTC. Encoded protein: CASSAQPQETQYF.